This T cell receptor beta chain was found in a study of blood T cell repertoires in COVID-19. Study overall: Donors in the United States, Italy and Spain gave samples during acute or convalescent COVID-19. In each case, the material was cDNA or gDNA derived from T cells, B-cell-depleted T cells, or PBMCs.

In the authors' workflow: Estimation of nucleated cell counts relied on the amplification of reference gene primers. Assay used: immunoSEQ multiplex PCR; TCRdb lists only in-frame clones, some missing. The DNA was the basis for D and trimming; V, J and clone size are from that table. The table lists about 50,000 clones, 90% of them singletons. CDR1 MDHEN and CDR2 SYDVKM come from the germline V gene. The CDR3 is made up of 16 amino acids. With 8 bases removed from V and 0 bases from J, the gap between germline ends came to 17 bases. The specimen sequenced was peripheral blood. This sequence joins TRBV28 and TRBJ1-3; no clear D. This clonotype was sampled from a woman older than 75 with acute or convalescent COVID-19. This CDR3 is CASSGGGSYSGNTIYF. CDR3 DNA: TGTGCCAGCTCAGGAGGAGGGTCCTACTCTGGAAACACCATATATTTT.